This TCR beta chain was sequenced for a study of cytomegalovirus exposure and HLA in healthy donors. TCRdb's copy holds only in-frame clones and misses some; the assay was immunoSEQ multiplex PCR. The data contain 90,000 to 140,000 clones, 86% of them singletons. Looked up from germline, CDR1 is SGHNT and CDR2 is YYREEE (reference sequence). The CDR3 spans 15 residues. The J segment lost 1 base and the V segment lost 3 bases, leaving 5 bases of the junction unmatched. The V call is TRBV5-4, the J call TRBJ2-3; 7 bases are shared with TRBD1. The receptor was isolated from a woman under 30 in good health and CMV-seropositive. Sample: PBMCs. CDR3 sequence (DNA): TGTGCCAGCAGCTCAGGGCAGGGGGGCACAGATACGCAGTATTTT. This translates into CASSSGQGGTDTQYF.